This is a list of T cell receptor beta chains from one sample in a study of T cells in Graves' hyperthyroidism and ophthalmopathy. TCRdb used MiXCR to reprocess the multiplex PCR reads, holding one entry per CDR3 protein. The sample lists around 440,000 distinct CDR3 sequences, 15% to 18% occurring once. Sequenced input: blood. The source is a woman aged 18-29 years with Graves' hyperthyroidism. The CDR3 runs from the conserved cysteine through the conserved F or W. D genes are given only for firm matches. Size is stated for part of the rows, as once, few or many counts, or as a class when the clone is expanded.

clone_size	j_call	v_call	d_call	cdr3_nt	cdr3_aa
many	TRBJ1-5	TRBV12-3/TRBV12-4	TRBD1	TGTGCCAGCAGGGGAGAGACAGGGGTCGGGGAGCCCCAGCATTTT	CASRGETGVGEPQHF
many	TRBJ1-2	TRBV12-5	.	TGTGCTAGTGGTTTGGTGGGCTATGGCTACACCTTC	CASGLVGYGYTF
.	TRBJ2-1	TRBV20-1	TRBD1	TGCAGTGCTTGGACAGGGGGTGATGAGCAGTTCTTC	CSAWTGGDEQFF
many	TRBJ2-7	TRBV27	.	TGTGCCAGCAAGACAGCCTACGAGCAGTACTTC	CASKTAYEQYF
few	TRBJ2-3	TRBV3-1	.	TGTGCCAGCAGCCAAGCCGGGGACGGGCCAGATACGCAGTATTTT	CASSQAGDGPDTQYF
.	TRBJ2-1	TRBV20-1	TRBD2	TGCAGTGCTAGAGCCGGGACTAGCGGGACTGAGCAGTTCTTC	CSARAGTSGTEQFF
many	TRBJ2-7	TRBV5-1	TRBD2	TGCGCCAGCAGCTTGGGGACTAGCGTCTACGAGCAGTACTTC	CASSLGTSVYEQYF
.	TRBJ2-3	TRBV2	TRBD1	TGTGCCAGCAGTGCTAGTGGACAGGGCCCAGATACGCAGTATTTT	CASSASGQGPDTQYF
many	TRBJ2-1	TRBV5-1	.	TGCGCCAGCAGCTTGGCCGACGGGGCCTCCTACAATGAGCAGTTCTTC	CASSLADGASYNEQFF
many	TRBJ2-5	TRBV7-8	.	TGTGCCAGCAGCCCTTTGCTGGTACAAGAGACCCAGTACTTC	CASSPLLVQETQYF
.	TRBJ1-1	TRBV15	.	TGTGCCACCAGCAGAGATGGGGGGCCTGAAGCTTTCTTT	CATSRDGGPEAFF
.	TRBJ1-1	TRBV5-1	.	TGCGCCAGCAGCTTGGTGAGAGGGGAAGCTTTCTTT	CASSLVRGEAFF
many	TRBJ1-4	TRBV7-9	.	TGTGCCAGCAGCTTAGACGAGGGTGAAAAACTGTTTTTT	CASSLDEGEKLFF
many	TRBJ1-4	TRBV12-3/TRBV12-4	.	TGTGCCAGCAGTCCACACTTAAGTAGTGAAAAACTGTTTTTT	CASSPHLSSEKLFF
many	TRBJ2-5	TRBV9	TRBD2	TGTGCCAGCAGCGTGGGACTAGCGGGAGGGGAGACCCAGTACTTC	CASSVGLAGGETQYF
.	TRBJ2-1	TRBV7-9	TRBD2	TGTGCCAGCAGCCATCCCACCGGGACTAGCGGGAATGTTGAGCAGTTCTTC	CASSHPTGTSGNVEQFF
.	TRBJ1-2	TRBV6-1	.	TGTGCCAGCCGGACGGAGATTTTTGGCTACACCTTC	CASRTEIFGYTF
many	TRBJ2-2	TRBV5-1	TRBD2	TGCGCCAGCAGCTTAAGCGGGAGAAGCACCGGGGAGCTGTTTTTT	CASSLSGRSTGELFF
.	TRBJ1-1	TRBV6-2/TRBV6-3	.	TGTGCCAGCATGAGGGTAATGGGCACTGAAGCTTTCTTT	CASMRVMGTEAFF
once	TRBJ2-5	TRBV5-1	.	TGCGCCAGCAGCTTGAACACGACGGAAGAGACCCAGTACTTC	CASSLNTTEETQYF
many	TRBJ1-4	TRBV20-1	.	TGCAGTGCCCAGATACGGGGGGAAAGTGAAAAACTGTTTTTT	CSAQIRGESEKLFF
many	TRBJ2-7	TRBV27	TRBD2	TGTGCCAGCAGTTTCGGACTAGCTTCCTACGAGCAGTACTTC	CASSFGLASYEQYF
many	TRBJ2-7	TRBV6-5	.	TGTGCCAGCAGTTACTCTTGGGGACCGGGGTACGATCGGCAGTACTTC	CASSYSWGPGYDRQYF
many	TRBJ2-7	TRBV12-3/TRBV12-4	.	TGTGCCAGCAGCCGGGGACCCCGTGGGCAGTACTTC	CASSRGPRGQYF
many	TRBJ1-1	TRBV12-3/TRBV12-4	.	TGTGCCAGCAACCTGGGGGGGCCCTTGGGGGCTTTCTTT	CASNLGGPLGAFF
many	TRBJ1-2	TRBV20-1	.	TGCAGTGCTGGCCAGATCGGAGCCGCTGGGGGCTACACCTTC	CSAGQIGAAGGYTF
many	TRBJ1-1	TRBV3-1	.	TGTGCCAGCAGCTATACAGAGAACACTGAAGCTTTCTTT	CASSYTENTEAFF
.	TRBJ2-3	TRBV9	.	TGTGCCAGCAGCCCAGAGGGGGGTAATGGTCCAGATACGCAGTATTTT	CASSPEGGNGPDTQYF
many	TRBJ2-7	TRBV5-1	.	TGCGCCAGCAGCCCCCGTGACAGGCACTACGAGCAGTACTTC	CASSPRDRHYEQYF
.	TRBJ1-1	TRBV11-2	TRBD1	TGTGCCAGCAGCCCCGGGACAGCTACTGAAGCTTTCTTT	CASSPGTATEAFF
.	TRBJ2-5	TRBV3-1	TRBD1	TGTGCCAGCGGGACAGGCACTCTACAAGAGACCCAGTACTTC	CASGTGTLQETQYF
.	TRBJ2-7	TRBV6-2/TRBV6-3	.	TGTGCCAGCATGAAAAGGGGGTTATACGAGCAGTACTTC	CASMKRGLYEQYF